Presented here are 29 T cell receptor beta chains from one specimen sequenced in a study of T cells after yellow fever vaccination. TCRdb ran MiXCR on the 5' RACE reads and lists one entry per CDR3 protein. In the table there are under 600,000 distinct CDR3 sequences, less than 25% of which are singletons. Sequences were derived from PBMCs, sampled approximately 20 days after the first yellow fever vaccination. All receptors derive from a young man who received the YFV17D yellow fever vaccine.

V gene TRBV6-2 or TRBV6-3 combines with J gene TRBJ2-1, with D unresolved. The CDR3 sequence is 13 residues long. CDR1 MNHEY and CDR2 SVGEGT come from the germline V gene. Trimming took off 2 bases at V and 6 bases at J, with 8 bases between the two ends. CDR3 sequence: CASSYERRNEQFF. DNA for the CDR3: TGTGCCAGCAGTTACGAGAGACGCAATGAGCAGTTCTTC.

The CDR3 region has the DNA TGTGCCAGCAGCATAGGGGCGGGTGGGGACACTGAAGCTTTCTTT. Translation gives CASSIGAGGDTEAFF. The V call is TRBV9, the J call TRBJ1-1; D is perhaps TRBD1 (5 bases). The CDR3 totals 15 residues. The V gene's germline CDR1 is SGDLS and CDR2 YYNGEE. The V end was cut by 4 bases, the J end by 3 bases, with 16 bases between.

J is TRBJ2-7 and V is TRBV7-2; 8 nucleotides agree with TRBD2. CDR3 length: 14 amino acids. V trimming: 4 bases; J trimming: 6 bases; junction bases outside the gene matches: 8. CDR1 is SGHTA and CDR2 is FQGNSA in the germline V gene. The CDR3: CASSWVGTRGEQYF. For the CDR3, the DNA is TGTGCCAGCAGCTGGGTCGGGACTAGGGGCGAGCAGTACTTC.

The chain recombines TRBV12-3 or TRBV12-4 with TRBJ2-1; the D gene is possibly TRBD1 (5 bases). This CDR3 region has 14 residues. V dropped 5 bases and J dropped 1 base, with 9 bases sitting between them. The DNA for the CDR3 is TGTGCCAGCAGTGCCGGACAATCCTACAATGAGCAGTTCTTC. Amino acid sequence: CASSAGQSYNEQFF.

The gene calls are TRBV11-2 and TRBJ2-4; D may be TRBD1 (5 bases). CDR1 and CDR2 from the germline V gene are SGHAT and FQNNGV. CDR3 length: 15 residues. V dropped 5 bases and J dropped 6 bases, with 17 bases sitting between them. The CDR3 loop is CASSPIRGIRNIQYF. For the CDR3, the DNA is TGTGCCAGCAGCCCGATTAGGGGTATCCGAAACATTCAGTACTTC.

The chain joins TRBV7-2 to TRBJ2-5; the match to TRBD2 covers 8 bases. The CDR3 covers 14 residues. Per germline, CDR1 SGHTA and CDR2 FQGNSA. V lost 4 bases and J lost 2; bases outside the gene matches: 3. CDR3 DNA: TGTGCCAGCAGCTCCGTAGCGGGACAAGAGACCCAGTACTTC. Translating it yields CASSSVAGQETQYF.

This chain uses TRBV25-1 with TRBJ2-1; 12 bases align to TRBD1. The CDR3 runs to 17 residues. The germline V gene encodes CDR1 MGHDK and CDR2 SYGVNS. J was trimmed by 4 bases and V by 2 bases; bases with no gene match: 6. DNA for the CDR3: TGTGCCAGCAGTGAAGGGACAGGGGGCATGCTGTACAATGAGCAGTTCTTC. The encoded protein is CASSEGTGGMLYNEQFF. Full variable domain (rest looked up from reference TRBV25-1 and TRBJ2-1): EADIYQTPRYLVIGTGKKITLECSQTMGHDKMYWYQQDPGMELHLIHYSYGVNSTEKGDLSSESTVSRIRTEHFPLTLESARPSHTSQYLCASSEGTGGMLYNEQFFGPGTRLTVL.

This clonotype was seen a handful of times. This chain links TRBV7-9 with TRBJ2-7; D remains unclear. The V and J ends lost 4 bases and 3 bases respectively, with 10 bases between them. Germline assignment: CDR1 SEHNR and CDR2 FQNEAQ (reference sequence). This CDR3 comprises 13 residues. The CDR3 nucleotides read TGTGCCAGCAGCTCCCAGAGTAACTACGAGCAGTACGTC. Its protein is CASSSQSNYEQYV.

The chain employs TRBV18 and TRBJ2-5, with TRBD1 matching over 9 bases. The V gene end was trimmed by 3 bases and the J gene end by 0 bases; junction bases not matched to a gene: 5. CDR3 length equals 16 residues. The germline V gene has CDR1 KGHSH and CDR2 LQKENI. CDR3 protein: CASSPRDREYQETQYF. As DNA, the CDR3 is TGTGCCAGCTCACCCCGGGACAGGGAGTACCAAGAGACCCAGTACTTC.

This clonotype was counted between two and nine times. The chain employs TRBV28 and TRBJ1-6; perhaps TRBD1 as D (5 bases). The ends were cut back, 6 bases at V and 6 bases at J, with 15 bases in the middle. The germline CDR1 and CDR2 sequences are MDHEN and SYDVKM. CDR3 length: 15 amino acids. This CDR3 reads CASRWGGLINSPLHF. The CDR3 nucleotides read TGTGCCAGCAGGTGGGGGGGACTGATTAATTCACCCCTCCACTTT.

In this sample, this clonotype turned up a few times. The V call is TRBV7-2, the J call TRBJ2-3; D is undetermined. From germline, CDR1 is SGHTA and CDR2 FQGNSA. This CDR3 comprises 14 residues. Trimming removed 2 bases at V and 4 bases at J, with 10 bases between. The chain's CDR3 is CASSLSLTSDTQYF. For the CDR3, the DNA is TGTGCCAGCAGCTTATCGCTAACCTCAGATACGCAGTATTTT. Based on the CDR3 plus reference TRBV7-2 and TRBJ2-3, the full variable domain is GAGVSQSPSNKVTEKGKDVELRCDPISGHTALYWYRQSLGQGLEFLIYFQGNSAPDKSGLPSDRFSAERTGGSVSTLTIQRTQQEDSAVYLCASSLSLTSDTQYFGPGTRLTVL.

V and J are TRBV5-1 and TRBJ2-3; D is unclear. The CDR3 runs to 15 residues. CDR1 and CDR2 (germline): SGHRS, YFSETQ. Trimming took 4 bases from V and 3 from J, leaving 15 bases between them. The CDR3 sequence: CASSLRSPQTDTQYF. CDR3 sequence (DNA): TGCGCCAGCAGCCTTAGGTCCCCCCAGACAGATACGCAGTATTTT.

This chain joins TRBV6-6 and TRBJ2-3; no definite D call. The CDR3 covers 12 residues. V dropped 5 bases and J dropped 4 bases, with 7 bases sitting between them. Germline V CDR1 and CDR2: MNHNY, SVGAGI (reference sequence). Written as DNA, the CDR3 is TGTGCCAGCAGTCGGGCCCCAGATACGCAGTATTTT. Protein: CASSRAPDTQYF.

V gene TRBV6-1 combines with J gene TRBJ1-2; D not certain. The CDR3 length is 14 residues. The germline gives CDR1 MNHNS, CDR2 SASEGT. Trimming pared 8 bases from V and 4 bases from J, leaving 17 bases between. CDR3 region: CASEAGLNFYGYTF. CDR3 nucleotides: TGTGCCAGCGAGGCCGGGCTAAACTTCTATGGCTACACCTTC.

This chain joins TRBV20-1 and TRBJ1-1; D gene ambiguous. Germline V gene data show CDR1 as DFQATT and CDR2 as SNEGSKA (reference sequence). With 3 bases removed from V and 3 bases from J, the gap between germline ends came to 14 bases. There are 14 residues in the CDR3. The CDR3 protein is CSASRTDRDTEAFF. The CDR3 DNA is TGCAGTGCTAGCAGGACGGACCGTGACACTGAAGCTTTCTTT.

This clonotype turned up a few times. This rearrangement joins TRBV2 to TRBJ2-7; 7 bases are shared with TRBD1. Germline lookup yields CDR1 SNHLY and CDR2 FYNNEI. The CDR3 is 13 amino acids. The junction had 4 bases not matched to a gene; V was cut back by 3 bases and J by 5 bases. The CDR3 coding sequence is TGTGCCAGCAGTGACTGGGACAGCAACGAGCAGTACTTC. Translating it yields CASSDWDSNEQYF.

V usage is TRBV3-1 and J usage is TRBJ1-4, with D unresolved. The CDR3 runs to 13 residues. V lost 4 bases and J lost 3, with 6 bases in between. From germline, CDR1 is LGHDT and CDR2 YNNKEL (reference sequence). In DNA, the CDR3 is TGTGCCAGCAGCCGACTTGCTAATGAAAAACTGTTTTTT. Translation: CASSRLANEKLFF.

The CDR3 nucleotides are TGTGCCACCATTCCACAGGGATCCTACGAGCAGTACGTC. This gives the protein CATIPQGSYEQYV. V is TRBV2 and J is TRBJ2-7, with a possible D match to TRBD1 (6 bases). V was clipped by 10 bases and J by 1 base, with 14 bases between them. The CDR3 runs to 13 residues. Germline CDR1 and CDR2: SNHLY and FYNNEI.

The chain uses TRBV9 and TRBJ2-1, with D possibly matching TRBD2 (7 bases). This CDR3 is built from 17 residues. V was pared by 0 bases and J by 9 bases, with 22 bases between. CDR1 and CDR2 from the germline V gene are SGDLS and YYNGEE. The CDR3 DNA reads TGTGCCAGCAGCGTAGCTGGTGGGGGAGGGGGGATGGGTGAGCAGTTCTTC. Protein: CASSVAGGGGGMGEQFF.

This clonotype was picked up a small number of times. The chain couples TRBV2 to TRBJ2-4; the D is unclear. Germline CDR1 SNHLY, CDR2 FYNNEI. Between the trimmed V and J ends, which lost 0 bases and 0 bases, there was a span of 15 bases. The CDR3 is 18 amino acids. DNA of the CDR3: TGTGCCAGCAGTGAAGCGCTTAGGGTTTTCGGAGCCAAAAACATTCAGTACTTC. Amino acid sequence: CASSEALRVFGAKNIQYF. Supplemented by reference TRBV2 and TRBJ2-4, the full variable domain reads EPEVTQTPSHQVTQMGQEVILRCVPISNHLYFYWYRQILGQKVEFLVSFYNNEISEKSEIFDDQFSVERPDGSNFTLKIRSTKLEDSAMYFCASSEALRVFGAKNIQYFGAGTRLSVL.

The rearrangement links TRBV10-3 to TRBJ2-3, with TRBD1 matching 12 bases. The trim removed 6 bases at V and 4 bases at J, leaving 8 bases unmatched. Germline V gene data show CDR1 as ENHRY and CDR2 as SYGVKD. The CDR3 covers 16 residues. CDR3 sequence: CAISLTGTGGADTQYF. The CDR3 DNA sequence: TGTGCCATCAGCCTTACCGGGACAGGGGGCGCAGATACGCAGTATTTT.

The rearrangement links TRBV20-1 to TRBJ2-7, with D uncertain. CDR1 is DFQATT, CDR2 SNEGSKA, per germline (reference sequence). The CDR3 runs to 11 residues. V was pared by 3 bases and J by 4 bases, with 7 bases between. CDR3 protein: CSASPEYEQYF. CDR3 nucleotide sequence: TGCAGTGCTAGCCCCGAATACGAGCAGTACTTC.

This clonotype has ten or more counts. The chain joins TRBV4-2 to TRBJ1-2, with D tentatively TRBD1 (5 bases). CDR1 and CDR2 (germline): LGHNA, YNFKEQ. V lost 6 bases and J lost 2, with 10 bases in between. The CDR3 is 13 residues long. This CDR3 reads CASSQGTNYGYTF. The CDR3 nucleotides are TGTGCCAGCAGTCAGGGAACAAACTATGGCTACACCTTC.

This clonotype was observed a few times. The chain employs TRBV7-2 and TRBJ2-3; D is tentatively TRBD1 or TRBD2 (5 bases each). The CDR3 totals 12 residues. V lost 6 bases, J lost 6 bases, and 10 bases lay in between. CDR1 is SGHTA and CDR2 is FQGNSA in the germline V gene. The CDR3 DNA reads as TGTGCCAGCAGAGGGGTAGCGGATACGCAGTATTTT. Its protein is CASRGVADTQYF. The full variable domain, completed using reference TRBV7-2 and TRBJ2-3, is GAGVSQSPSNKVTEKGKDVELRCDPISGHTALYWYRQSLGQGLEFLIYFQGNSAPDKSGLPSDRFSAERTGGSVSTLTIQRTQQEDSAVYLCASRGVADTQYFGPGTRLTVL.

The chain carries TRBV5-6 and TRBJ1-2, with TRBD1 matching 8 bases. The junction had 11 bases not matched to a gene; V was cut back by 5 bases and J by 5 bases. Germline CDR1 reads SGHDT; CDR2 reads YYEEEE. The CDR3 sequence is 15 residues long. In DNA, the CDR3 is TGTGCCAGCAGGGAAGCAGGGGGCGGAGGTTATGGCTACACCTTC. Its translation is CASREAGGGGYGYTF.

The chain links TRBV11-2 to TRBJ2-1; perhaps TRBD1 as D (6 bases). V was cut by 1 base and J by 4 bases, with 11 bases left in between. Germline CDR1 SGHAT, CDR2 FQNNGV. This CDR3 has 15 amino acids. CDR3 DNA sequence: TGTGCCAGCAGCTTAGGGGGGACAAATTACAATGAGCAGTTCTTC. Translating it yields CASSLGGTNYNEQFF.

This clonotype was detected a few times. This chain joins TRBV20-1 and TRBJ2-1, with TRBD1 matching 9 bases. The CDR3 extends over 15 amino acids. Germline loops: CDR1 DFQATT, CDR2 SNEGSKA (reference sequence). Germline trimming cut 5 bases from V and 4 bases from J; bases unmatched to any gene: 9. Here the CDR3 reads CSAQVGTGHYNEQFF. The CDR3 DNA is TGCAGTGCTCAGGTCGGGACAGGGCATTACAATGAGCAGTTCTTC.

The chain employs TRBV10-3 and TRBJ2-7; TRBD1 might be the D (6 bases). The CDR3 extends over 15 amino acids. Trimming removed 2 bases from V and 2 bases from J, with 13 bases in between. CDR1 and CDR2 from the germline V gene are ENHRY and SYGVKD. Here the CDR3 reads CAISERPGHPYEQYV. The CDR3 DNA is TGTGCCATCAGTGAGCGACCGGGACACCCCTACGAGCAGTACGTC.

This rearrangement joins TRBV20-1 to TRBJ1-2, with D unresolved. This CDR3 comprises 12 residues. V lost 6 bases and J lost 1, with 9 bases in between. Germline V gene sequence: CDR1 DFQATT, CDR2 SNEGSKA (reference sequence). The chain's CDR3 is CSAADHNYGYTF. CDR3 coding DNA: TGCAGTGCCGCGGACCATAACTATGGCTACACCTTC.